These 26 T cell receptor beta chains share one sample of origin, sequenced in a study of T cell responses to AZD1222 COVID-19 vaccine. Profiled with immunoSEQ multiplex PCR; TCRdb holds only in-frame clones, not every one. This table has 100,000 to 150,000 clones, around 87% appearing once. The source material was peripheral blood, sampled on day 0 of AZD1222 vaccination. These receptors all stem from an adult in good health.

CDR3 in DNA: TGTGCCAGCAGTTACCGGACGACAGGGATCACTGAAGCTTTCTTT. It specifies CASSYRTTGITEAFF. This rearrangement joins TRBV6-5 to TRBJ1-1, with 7 bases lining up with TRBD1. The CDR3 runs 15 residues. V was clipped by 2 bases and J by 4 bases; unmatched bases: 7. Germline CDR1 MNHEY, CDR2 SVGAGI.

CDR3 nucleotides: TGTGCCACCAGCACTGGGGGGGAAGATACGCAGTATTTT. It specifies CATSTGGEDTQYF. V usage is TRBV15 and J usage is TRBJ2-3; 7 bases match TRBD2. V lost 4 bases and J lost 5; bases outside the gene matches: 3. The CDR3 totals 13 residues. Germline-derived CDR1 and CDR2 are LNHNV and YYDKDF (reference sequence).

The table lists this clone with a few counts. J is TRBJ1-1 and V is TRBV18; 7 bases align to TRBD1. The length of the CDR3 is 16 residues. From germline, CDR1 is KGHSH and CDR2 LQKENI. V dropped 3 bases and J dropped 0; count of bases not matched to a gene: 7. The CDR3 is CASSPNRGDMNTEAFF. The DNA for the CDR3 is TGTGCCAGCTCACCTAACAGGGGCGACATGAACACTGAAGCTTTCTTT.

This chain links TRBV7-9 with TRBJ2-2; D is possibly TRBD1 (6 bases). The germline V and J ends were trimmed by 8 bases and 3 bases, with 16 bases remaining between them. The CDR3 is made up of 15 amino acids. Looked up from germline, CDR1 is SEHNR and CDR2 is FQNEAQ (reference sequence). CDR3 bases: TGTGCCAGCTTCCCCCAGGGGTTGGACACCGGGGAGCTGTTTTTT. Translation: CASFPQGLDTGELFF.

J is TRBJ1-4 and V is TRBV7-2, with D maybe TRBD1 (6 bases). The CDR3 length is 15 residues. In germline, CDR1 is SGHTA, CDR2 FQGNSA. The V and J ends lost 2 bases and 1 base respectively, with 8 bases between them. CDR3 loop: CASSLSGQTNEKLFF. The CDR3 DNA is TGTGCCAGCAGCTTATCGGGACAAACTAATGAAAAACTGTTTTTT.

The DNA of the CDR3 is TGTGCCAGCAGCTCCGGTGGACTAGCGGGGGCCTACGAGCAGTACTTC. Translated: CASSSGGLAGAYEQYF. The V and J genes are TRBV7-2 and TRBJ2-7; 13 bases match TRBD2. The CDR3 has 16 amino acids. The trim removed 4 bases at V and 2 bases at J, leaving 5 bases unmatched. Germline loops: CDR1 SGHTA, CDR2 FQGNSA.

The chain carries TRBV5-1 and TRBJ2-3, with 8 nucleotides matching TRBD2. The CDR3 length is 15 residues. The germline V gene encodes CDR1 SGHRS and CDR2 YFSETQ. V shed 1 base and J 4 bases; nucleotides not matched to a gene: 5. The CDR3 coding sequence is TGCGCCAGCAGCTTGTACGGGAGGGCCTCAGATACGCAGTATTTT. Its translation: CASSLYGRASDTQYF.

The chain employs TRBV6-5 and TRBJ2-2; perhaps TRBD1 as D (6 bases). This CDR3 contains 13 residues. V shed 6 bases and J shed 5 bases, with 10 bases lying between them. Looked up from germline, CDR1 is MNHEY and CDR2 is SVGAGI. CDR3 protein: CASRLTGTGELFF. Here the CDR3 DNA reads TGTGCCAGCAGGTTAACAGGGACCGGGGAGCTGTTTTTT.

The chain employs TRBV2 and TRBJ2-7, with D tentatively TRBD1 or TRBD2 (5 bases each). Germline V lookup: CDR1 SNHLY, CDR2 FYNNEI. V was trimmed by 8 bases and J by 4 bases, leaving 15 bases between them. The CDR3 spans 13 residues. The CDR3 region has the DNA TGTGCCAGCTTTGAGGGACCAGTTTACGAGCAGTACTTC. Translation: CASFEGPVYEQYF.

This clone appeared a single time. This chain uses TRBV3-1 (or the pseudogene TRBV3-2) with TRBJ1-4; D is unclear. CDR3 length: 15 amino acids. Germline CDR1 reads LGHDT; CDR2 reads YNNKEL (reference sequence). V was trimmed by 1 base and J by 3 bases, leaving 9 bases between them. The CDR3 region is CASSQGQLSNEKLFF. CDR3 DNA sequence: TGTGCCAGCAGCCAAGGACAACTATCTAATGAAAAACTGTTTTTT.

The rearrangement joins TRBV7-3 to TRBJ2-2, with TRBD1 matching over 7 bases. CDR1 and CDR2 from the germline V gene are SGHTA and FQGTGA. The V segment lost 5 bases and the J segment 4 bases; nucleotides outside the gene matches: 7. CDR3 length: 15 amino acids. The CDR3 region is CASSTDRAGTGELFF. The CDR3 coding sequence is TGTGCCAGCAGCACCGACAGGGCCGGCACCGGGGAGCTGTTTTTT.

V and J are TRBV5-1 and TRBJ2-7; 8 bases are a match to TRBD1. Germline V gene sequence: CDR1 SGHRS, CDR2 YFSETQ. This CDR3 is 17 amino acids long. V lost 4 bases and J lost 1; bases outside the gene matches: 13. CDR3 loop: CASSPIPIGQGSYEQYF. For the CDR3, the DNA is TGCGCCAGCAGCCCGATCCCCATCGGACAGGGATCCTACGAGCAGTACTTC.

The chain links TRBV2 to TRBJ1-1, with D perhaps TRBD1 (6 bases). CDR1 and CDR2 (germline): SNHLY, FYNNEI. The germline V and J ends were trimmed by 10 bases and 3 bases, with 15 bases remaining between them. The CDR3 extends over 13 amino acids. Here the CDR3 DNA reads TGTGCCACTATAGGGGGTGGGGACACTGAAGCTTTCTTT. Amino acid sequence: CATIGGGDTEAFF. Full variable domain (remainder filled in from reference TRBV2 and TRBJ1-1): EPEVTQTPSHQVTQMGQEVILRCVPISNHLYFYWYRQILGQKVEFLVSFYNNEISEKSEIFDDQFSVERPDGSNFTLKIRSTKLEDSAMYFCATIGGGDTEAFFGQGTRLTVV.

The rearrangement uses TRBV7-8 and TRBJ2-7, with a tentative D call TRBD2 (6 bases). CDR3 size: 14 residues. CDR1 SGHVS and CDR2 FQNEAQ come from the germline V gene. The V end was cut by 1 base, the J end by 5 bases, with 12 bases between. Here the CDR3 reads CASSLVGGNHEQYF. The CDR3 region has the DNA TGTGCCAGCAGCTTAGTTGGCGGGAACCACGAGCAGTACTTC. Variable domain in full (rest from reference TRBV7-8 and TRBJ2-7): GAGVSQSPRYKVAKRGQDVALRCDPISGHVSLFWYQQALGQGPEFLTYFQNEAQLDKSGLPSDRFFAERPEGSVSTLKIQRTQQEDSAVYLCASSLVGGNHEQYFGPGTRLTVT.

CDR3 sequence reads: CASSWTGKGNTIYF. The CDR3 DNA follows: TGTGCCAGCAGTTGGACAGGGAAAGGAAACACCATATATTTT. V is TRBV6-5 and J is TRBJ1-3; 8 bases align to TRBD1. V was pared by 4 bases and J by 4 bases, with 3 bases of the junction left unmatched. The CDR3 is 14 residues long. In germline, CDR1 is MNHEY, CDR2 SVGAGI.

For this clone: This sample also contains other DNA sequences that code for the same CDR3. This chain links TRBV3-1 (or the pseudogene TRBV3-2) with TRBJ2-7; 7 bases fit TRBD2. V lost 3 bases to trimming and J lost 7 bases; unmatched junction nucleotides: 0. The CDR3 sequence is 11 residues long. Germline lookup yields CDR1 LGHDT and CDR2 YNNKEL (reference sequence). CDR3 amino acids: CASSQGGEQYF. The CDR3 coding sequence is TGTGCCAGCAGCCAGGGAGGGGAGCAGTACTTC.

Here the CDR3 reads CASSSKLGGNEQFF. The CDR3 coding sequence is TGTGCCAGCAGTTCCAAATTAGGGGGGAATGAGCAGTTCTTC. This chain links TRBV28 with TRBJ2-1; D is possibly TRBD1 or TRBD2 (6 bases each). V was trimmed by 4 bases and J by 7 bases, leaving 14 bases between them. The CDR3 sequence is 14 residues long. Looked up from germline, CDR1 is MDHEN and CDR2 is SYDVKM.

The chain's CDR3 is CASSLAGDNIQYF. The DNA for the CDR3 is TGTGCCAGCAGTTTAGCAGGGGATAACATTCAGTACTTC. The chain uses TRBV12-3 or TRBV12-4 and TRBJ2-4; possible D gene TRBD1, 5 bases. V lost 0 bases to trimming and J lost 7 bases, with 7 bases between them. CDR3 length: 13 residues.

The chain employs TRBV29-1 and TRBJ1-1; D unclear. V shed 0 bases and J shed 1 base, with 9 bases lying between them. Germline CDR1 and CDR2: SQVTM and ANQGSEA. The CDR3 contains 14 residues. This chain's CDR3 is CSVEDRVGNTEAFF. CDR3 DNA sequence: TGCAGCGTTGAAGATCGGGTAGGGAACACTGAAGCTTTCTTT.

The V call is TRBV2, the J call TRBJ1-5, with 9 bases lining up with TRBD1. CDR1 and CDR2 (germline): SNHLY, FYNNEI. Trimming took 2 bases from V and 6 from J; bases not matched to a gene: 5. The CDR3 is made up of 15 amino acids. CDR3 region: CASSELGTGFQPQHF. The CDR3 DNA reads TGTGCCAGCAGTGAATTAGGGACAGGGTTTCAGCCCCAGCATTTT.

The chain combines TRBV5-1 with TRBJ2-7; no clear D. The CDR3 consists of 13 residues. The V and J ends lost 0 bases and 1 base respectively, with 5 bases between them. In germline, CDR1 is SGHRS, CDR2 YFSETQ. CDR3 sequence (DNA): TGCGCCAGCAGCTTGGAGAGTTCCTACGAGCAGTACTTC. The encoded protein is CASSLESSYEQYF.

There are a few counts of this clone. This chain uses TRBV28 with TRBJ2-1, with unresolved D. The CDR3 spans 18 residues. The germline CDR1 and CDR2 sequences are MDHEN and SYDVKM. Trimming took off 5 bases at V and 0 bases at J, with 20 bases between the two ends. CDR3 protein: CASSPPLEWRPSYNEQFF. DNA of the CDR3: TGTGCCAGCAGTCCTCCCCTTGAATGGCGGCCCTCCTACAATGAGCAGTTCTTC.

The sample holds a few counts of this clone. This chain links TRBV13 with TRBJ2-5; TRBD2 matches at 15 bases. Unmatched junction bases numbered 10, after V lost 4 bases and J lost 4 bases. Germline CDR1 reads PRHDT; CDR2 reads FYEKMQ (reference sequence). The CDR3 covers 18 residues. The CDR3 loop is CASSWGTSGRRRGETQYF. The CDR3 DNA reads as TGTGCCAGCAGCTGGGGGACTAGCGGGAGGCGAAGGGGAGAGACCCAGTACTTC. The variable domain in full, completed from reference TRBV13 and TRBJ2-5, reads AAGVIQSPRHLIKEKRETATLKCYPIPRHDTVYWYQQGPGQDPQFLISFYEKMQSDKGSIPDRFSAQQFSDYHSELNMSSLELGDSALYFCASSWGTSGRRRGETQYFGPGTRLLVL.

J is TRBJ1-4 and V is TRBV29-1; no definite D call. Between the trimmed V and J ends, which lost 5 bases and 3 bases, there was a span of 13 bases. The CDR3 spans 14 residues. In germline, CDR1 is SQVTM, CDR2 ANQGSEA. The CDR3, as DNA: TGCAGCGTTACCGCCGGGCTAGCTAATGAAAAACTGTTTTTT. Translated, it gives CSVTAGLANEKLFF.

CDR3 protein: CASSLGLGDTQYF. DNA for the CDR3: TGTGCCAGCAGCTTGGGACTAGGGGATACGCAGTATTTT. J is TRBJ2-3 and V is TRBV7-3; 8 bases match TRBD2. V lost 3 bases and J lost 6; bases outside the gene matches: 2. The CDR3 loop spans 13 amino acids. Germline assignment: CDR1 SGHTA and CDR2 FQGTGA.

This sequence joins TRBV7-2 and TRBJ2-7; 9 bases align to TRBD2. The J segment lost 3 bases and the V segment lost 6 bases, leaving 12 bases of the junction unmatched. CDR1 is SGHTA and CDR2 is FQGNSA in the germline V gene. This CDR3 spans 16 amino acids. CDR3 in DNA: TGTGCCAGCAGGGAGGGGCCTATAGCGGGAGTCTACGAGCAGTACTTC. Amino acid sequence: CASREGPIAGVYEQYF. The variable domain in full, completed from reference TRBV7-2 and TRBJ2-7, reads GAGVSQSPSNKVTEKGKDVELRCDPISGHTALYWYRQSLGQGLEFLIYFQGNSAPDKSGLPSDRFSAERTGGSVSTLTIQRTQQEDSAVYLCASREGPIAGVYEQYFGPGTRLTVT.